A selection of T cell receptor beta chains follows, all from one sample in a study of T cells in Graves' hyperthyroidism and ophthalmopathy. Each CDR3 protein gets one entry after TCRdb re-called the multiplex PCR reads with MiXCR. The sample holds about 610,000 distinct CDR3 sequences, around 16% seen once. Sample: blood. Source of these receptors: a woman aged 40-49 years with Graves' ophthalmopathy. CDR3s include the opening cysteine and the closing phenylalanine or tryptophan. D genes are given only for firm matches. Clone size is shown for a subset of rows, as once, few, many or a class of expanded clone.

size	J	D	V	DNA	CDR3
many	TRBJ2-1	NA	TRBV2	TGTGCCAGCAGTGAACAAAAAGGGGACAATGAGCAGTTCTTC	CASSEQKGDNEQFF
many	TRBJ2-3	NA	TRBV27	TGTGCCAGCAGTACTACCCCCCTCCGAGATACGCAGTATTTT	CASSTTPLRDTQYF
many	TRBJ2-7	NA	TRBV18	TGTGCCAGCTCACCACCGGACGCGGGGCTAGACGAGCAGTACTTC	CASSPPDAGLDEQYF
once	TRBJ2-7	TRBD2	TRBV11-2	TGTGCCAGCGGCTCCCTTAGCGGGAGGTCCTACGAGCAGTACTTC	CASGSLSGRSYEQYF
many	TRBJ2-1	NA	TRBV10-3	TGTGCCATCAATTACTCGCCGGGTAATGAGCAGTTCTTC	CAINYSPGNEQFF
NA	TRBJ1-1	NA	TRBV19	TGTGCCAGTAGTATGTGGACAGTGAACACTGAAGCTTTCTTT	CASSMWTVNTEAFF
NA	TRBJ2-5	NA	TRBV20-1	TGCAGTGCTAGAGAGCTCGTGGGGGGGCGGACCCAGTACTTC	CSARELVGGRTQYF
NA	TRBJ2-3	NA	TRBV24-1	TGTGCCACCAGTGATTTGGGACTTGACACAGATACGCAGTATTTT	CATSDLGLDTDTQYF
NA	TRBJ2-4	TRBD2	TRBV28	TGTGCCAGCACCGAAGGGAGGGAGCAGGCCAAAAACATTCAGTACTTC	CASTEGREQAKNIQYF
NA	TRBJ1-4	NA	TRBV6-1	TGTGCCACCGAACAGGGAAGTAATGAAAAACTGTTTTTT	CATEQGSNEKLFF
many	TRBJ2-1	TRBD2	TRBV10-3	TGTGCCATCAGGGGGCGGGCAGCGGGAGATGAGCAGTTCTTC	CAIRGRAAGDEQFF
many	TRBJ2-3	NA	TRBV3-1	TGTGCCAGCAGCCAAGAAATAACTGGAGATACGCAGTATTTT	CASSQEITGDTQYF
many	TRBJ2-1	TRBD2	TRBV7-9	TGTGCCAGCAGCCCCCCCCGGGCGGGAGACTACAATGAGCAGTTCTTC	CASSPPRAGDYNEQFF
many	TRBJ2-2	NA	TRBV7-9	TGTGCCAGCAGCTTAACGGACTACTCCGGGGAGCTGTTTTTT	CASSLTDYSGELFF
few	TRBJ1-5	TRBD1	TRBV10-3	TGTGCCATCAGTGAGTCGATTGGGACAGGTCATAATAGCAATCAGCCCCAGCATTTT	CAISESIGTGHNSNQPQHF
NA	TRBJ2-3	TRBD2	TRBV7-2	TGTGCCAGCAGCCCGGGACTAGCTTACACAGATACGCAGTATTTT	CASSPGLAYTDTQYF